What follows is one T cell receptor (beta chain) and its context. No antigen is known for it. This sample is part of a study of T-cell memory formation after mild COVID-19. The overall study: For the most part, TCR clusters were specific to one donor.

The germline V and J ends were trimmed by 4 bases and 1 base, with 14 bases remaining between them. This CDR3 spans 15 amino acids. Broader study findings: The authors left the SARS-CoV-2 specificity of second-wave clones peaking on day 37 unconfirmed. Researchers report contracting CD4+ clones mostly in CM and EM, with CD8+ clones in EMRA. Some SARS-CoV-2-responding clones were already detected in memory before infection.

MiXCR, run by TCRdb on the 5' RACE reads, gives a single entry per CDR3 protein. In the table there are roughly 68,000 distinct CDR3 sequences, roughly a sixth of which are singletons. The origin of this receptor is an adult woman who had mild COVID-19 (a few samples of this study predate the infection). Cell type and time point are not known. This chain uses TRBV12-3 or TRBV12-4 with TRBJ2-7, with D possibly matching TRBD1 (5 bases). Source material: PBMCs or a T cell subset sorted from them (not recorded which). In DNA form, the CDR3 reads TGTGCCAGCAGTTATTGGGGCTTGGGATCCTACGAGCAGTACTTC. Its protein is CASSYWGLGSYEQYF.